What follows describes a single T cell receptor beta chain. These data belong to a study of blood T cell repertoires in COVID-19. Study summary: Sample material is recorded as cDNA or gDNA derived from T cells, B-cell-depleted T cells, or PBMCs.

Per the original data handling: The authors estimated nucleated cell counts from reference gene primer amplification. Repertoires were generated with immunoSEQ multiplex PCR, while TCRdb's copy carries only in-frame clones and drops some. The V and J calls and clone size come from that table; D and trimming were worked out from the DNA. The sample lists fewer than 120,000 clones; 65% to 90% were seen once. The sequence was obtained from a woman aged 55 to 70 with acute or convalescent COVID-19. Input material: peripheral blood.

The DNA of the CDR3 is TGTGCCAGCAGCCTTTCCGGGACAGGCAATTCACCCCTCCACTTT. This sequence encodes CASSLSGTGNSPLHF. V usage is TRBV7-9 and J usage is TRBJ1-6; TRBD1 matches 8 bases. The CDR3 extends over 15 amino acids. Germline V CDR1 and CDR2: SEHNR, FQNEAQ (reference sequence). Germline trimming cut 5 bases from V and 7 bases from J; bases unmatched to any gene: 7.